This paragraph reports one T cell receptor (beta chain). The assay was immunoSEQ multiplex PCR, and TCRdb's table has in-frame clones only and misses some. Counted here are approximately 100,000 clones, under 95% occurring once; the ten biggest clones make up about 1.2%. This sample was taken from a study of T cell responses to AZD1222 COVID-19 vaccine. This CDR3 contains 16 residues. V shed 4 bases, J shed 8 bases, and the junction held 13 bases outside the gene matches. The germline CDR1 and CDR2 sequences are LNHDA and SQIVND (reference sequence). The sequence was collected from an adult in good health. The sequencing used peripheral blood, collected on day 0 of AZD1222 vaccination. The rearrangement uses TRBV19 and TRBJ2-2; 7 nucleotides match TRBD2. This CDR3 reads CASSTRGGATQGELFF. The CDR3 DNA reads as TGTGCCAGTAGTACCCGGGGAGGGGCTACCCAGGGGGAGCTGTTTTTT.